This T cell receptor beta chain originates from a study of CD8+ T cells in alopecia areata. With 4 bases removed from V and 6 bases from J, the gap between germline ends came to 15 bases. CDR3 length: 14 residues. The germline CDR1 and CDR2 sequences are LNHDA and SQIVND (reference sequence). Stated treatment: oral pan-JAK inhibitor, 5-10 mg twice daily. RNA extraction was followed by reverse transcription into cDNA, which acted as the sequencing template. Repertoires were generated with immunoSEQ multiplex PCR, while TCRdb's copy carries only in-frame clones and drops some. The top ten hold 5% to 6% of the sample, which has 150,000 to 200,000 clones, roughly 64% seen once.

Sequences were derived from CD4+ T cells sorted from blood, sampled at week 24, from a patient treated with tofacitinib. The clonotype comes from a human donor with alopecia areata. This rearrangement joins TRBV19 to TRBJ1-2, with TRBD1 as a possible D gene (5 bases). The CDR3 here is CASSTRWQGHGYTF. CDR3 bases: TGTGCCAGTAGTACGCGGTGGCAGGGCCATGGCTACACCTTC.